This T cell receptor (beta chain) appears in the sequencing data of a study of shared T cell receptors in the human thymus. Here immunoSEQ multiplex PCR was the method, and the copy in TCRdb shows in-frame clones only, minus some. The data hold hundreds of thousands of clones, with around 87% observed a single time. The same specimen was also included in a second study, on human thymus T cells. That study adds: Having corrective surgery for congenital heart defects, healthy Finnish infants were the ones who donated. Thymus was obtained from resections taken during corrective heart surgery. Among thymic and blood repertoires, usage of V and J genes appeared biased. A high degree of thymic repertoire overlap among unrelated individuals was reported in related research.

The receptor's source is a boy under two years old with a congenital heart defect. What was sequenced was thymocytes.

CDR3 nucleotides: TGTGCCAGCAGCCAAGATCTTCGGGACTACTACCAAGAGACCCAGTACTTC. Residues: CASSQDLRDYYQETQYF. V gene TRBV4-2 combines with J gene TRBJ2-5, with 7 bases identical to TRBD2. The CDR3 has 17 residues. Germline V gene lookup returns CDR1 LGHNA and CDR2 YNFKEQ. Germline trimming cut 0 bases from V and 0 bases from J; bases unmatched to any gene: 7.